The 7 T cell receptor beta chains below come from one sample, sequenced in a study of cytomegalovirus exposure and HLA in healthy donors. PCR employed 60 Vbeta and 13 Jbeta primers. The method was immunoSEQ multiplex PCR; TCRdb's version includes in-frame clones alone and lacks a portion of them. Among roughly 220,000 clones listed, approximately 70% were seen once. The sequenced material came from PBMCs. The receptor set was obtained from a man aged 35-49 years in good health and CMV-seropositive.

For the CDR3, the DNA is TGTGCCACCAGCCCCCAGGGAGGGAGACTCGGAAACATTCAGTACTTC. It translates to CATSPQGGRLGNIQYF. The J gene is TRBJ2-4, the V gene TRBV15; the match to TRBD2 covers 7 bases. Trimming cost V 5 bases and J 6 bases; bases outside gene matches: 13. The CDR3 is 16 residues long. Germline V CDR1 and CDR2: LNHNV, YYDKDF (reference sequence). The full variable domain, in which reference TRBV15 and TRBJ2-4 provide the parts outside the CDR3, is DAMVIQNPRYQVTQFGKPVTLSCSQTLNHNVMYWYQQKSSQAPKLLFHYYDKDFNNEADTPDNFQSRRPNTSFCFLDIRSPGLGDTAMYLCATSPQGGRLGNIQYFGAGTRLSVL.

V gene TRBV28 combines with J gene TRBJ1-1; D unclear. Trimming stripped 7 bases from V and 8 bases from J, with 23 bases between. Germline lookup yields CDR1 MDHEN and CDR2 SYDVKM. The CDR3 loop spans 15 amino acids. CDR3 residues: CASTLWAGGSPEAFF. CDR3 sequence (DNA): TGTGCCAGCACCTTATGGGCGGGAGGTAGTCCGGAAGCTTTCTTT.

CDR3 region: CASRSSYNSPLHF. The CDR3 region has the DNA TGTGCCAGCAGGAGCTCCTATAATTCACCCCTCCACTTT. The V call is TRBV27, the J call TRBJ1-6; no firm D call. The CDR3 covers 13 residues. Trimming removed 6 bases from V and 0 bases from J, with 3 bases in between. Germline CDR1 and CDR2: MNHEY and SMNVEV (reference sequence).

This clone has just a few counts. The chain joins TRBV6-1 to TRBJ2-5, with a weak D call TRBD1 (5 bases). The CDR3 consists of 15 residues. V was cut by 2 bases and J by 5 bases, with 15 bases left in between. Germline V gene data show CDR1 as MNHNS and CDR2 as SASEGT. For the CDR3, the DNA is TGTGCCAGCAGTGAACAAGGGGCGGAGTGGGAGACCCAGTACTTC. It encodes CASSEQGAEWETQYF.

The chain is built from TRBV7-2 and TRBJ2-3, with D possibly TRBD1 on 6 matching bases. V lost 7 bases and J 4 bases, leaving 18 bases between the germline ends. The CDR3 totals 15 residues. Germline V gives CDR1 SGHTA, CDR2 FQGNSA. The CDR3: CASTIRGKSADTQYF. DNA of the CDR3: TGTGCCAGCACCATCAGGGGAAAGTCGGCAGATACGCAGTATTTT.

The chain uses TRBV27 and TRBJ1-4, with 11 bases lining up with TRBD1. The V gene's germline CDR1 is MNHEY and CDR2 SMNVEV (reference sequence). V shed 2 bases and J 8 bases; nucleotides not matched to a gene: 10. The CDR3 sequence is 17 residues long. The CDR3 protein is CASSLMRTGGAREKLFF. The CDR3 DNA is TGTGCCAGCAGTTTAATGAGGACAGGGGGCGCGAGAGAAAAACTGTTTTTT.

The chain links TRBV4-1 to TRBJ2-5, with TRBD2 as a possible D gene (5 bases). Trimming removed 0 bases at V and 4 bases at J, with 18 bases between. CDR3 length: 17 amino acids. Germline V lookup: CDR1 MGHRA, CDR2 YSYEKL. CDR3 amino acids: CASSQDPDGGDVETQYF. In DNA form, the CDR3 reads TGCGCCAGCAGCCAAGATCCAGACGGAGGTGATGTAGAGACCCAGTACTTC.